A single sample gave rise to the 22 T cell receptor beta chains below, sequenced in a study of CD8+ T cells in alopecia areata. Treatment denoted: oral pan-JAK inhibitor, 5-10 mg twice daily. TCR sequencing used cDNA made by reverse transcription of extracted RNA. Clones were read by immunoSEQ multiplex PCR, and TCRdb kept only the in-frame ones, dropping some. The profile covers some 200,000 clones, with around two fifths appearing a single time and about 2.6% taken by the ten largest. Sequenced here: CD4+ T cells sorted from blood, sampled at approximately week 36, from a patient treated with tofacitinib. Source of these receptors: a human donor with alopecia areata.

This clone has more than one count but fewer than ten. The chain combines TRBV5-1 with TRBJ2-2; possible D gene TRBD1, 8 bases. CDR3 size: 16 residues. Trimming stripped 4 bases from V and 4 bases from J, with 17 bases between. Germline CDR1 is SGHRS and CDR2 is YFSETQ. The CDR3, as DNA: TGCGCCAGCAGCCTTAGGACAGGGAGGGCCACCGGGGAGCTGTTTTTT. It specifies CASSLRTGRATGELFF. Filled out from reference TRBV5-1 and TRBJ2-2, the complete variable domain reads KAGVTQTPRYLIKTRGQQVTLSCSPISGHRSVSWYQQTPGQGLQFLFEYFSETQRNKGNFPGRFSGRQFSNSRSEMNVSTLELGDSALYLCASSLRTGRATGELFFGEGSRLTVL.

V is TRBV21-1 and J is TRBJ2-1; the D segment call TRBD2 is taken from the table without a DNA check. TRBV21-1 is deemed a pseudogene. This CDR3 is built from 15 residues. CDR3 nucleotides: TGTGCCACCTCCCAGGTAGCTGGGGAGGGCCGTGAGCAGTTCTTC. This codes for CATSQVAGEGREQFF.

This clone was picked up a small number of times. The rearrangement uses TRBV7-9 and TRBJ1-2; D is possibly TRBD1 (6 bases). This CDR3 spans 13 amino acids. The V gene lost 5 bases and the J gene lost 7 bases, with 14 bases spanning the gap. Germline CDR1 is SEHNR and CDR2 is FQNEAQ (reference sequence). CDR3 region: CASSLGGQGGYTF. The CDR3 DNA reads TGTGCCAGCAGCCTCGGGGGGCAGGGTGGCTACACCTTC.

The genes are TRBV2 and TRBJ2-5, with 8 bases matching TRBD1. V was clipped by 6 bases and J by 7 bases; unmatched bases: 7. The CDR3 spans 13 residues. Germline V gives CDR1 SNHLY, CDR2 FYNNEI. The CDR3 sequence is CASRPDRDGTQYF. Here the CDR3 DNA reads TGTGCCAGCAGGCCGGACAGGGATGGGACCCAGTACTTC. The full variable domain, with the rest looked up from reference TRBV2 and TRBJ2-5, is EPEVTQTPSHQVTQMGQEVILRCVPISNHLYFYWYRQILGQKVEFLVSFYNNEISEKSEIFDDQFSVERPDGSNFTLKIRSTKLEDSAMYFCASRPDRDGTQYFGPGTRLLVL.

The V gene is TRBV29-1, the J gene TRBJ2-5; D unresolved. The V end lost 5 bases, the J end lost 7 bases, and 8 bases lay between the germline ends. Germline CDR1 reads SQVTM; CDR2 reads ANQGSEA. This CDR3 comprises 10 residues. CDR3 coding DNA: TGCAGCGTTCTCATAAGGACCCAGTACTTC. Protein: CSVLIRTQYF.

V and J are TRBV29-1 and TRBJ2-3; D gene unclear. V was clipped by 6 bases and J by 1 base, with 14 bases between them. This CDR3 has 14 amino acids. Per the germline V gene, CDR1 is SQVTM and CDR2 is ANQGSEA. CDR3: CSVERLFGTDTQYF. The CDR3, as DNA: TGCAGCGTCGAGAGGTTATTCGGCACAGATACGCAGTATTTT.

The chain uses TRBV6-5 and TRBJ2-4; weak D call: TRBD2 (6 bases). Per the germline V gene, CDR1 is MNHEY and CDR2 is SVGAGI. The V end lost 7 bases, the J end lost 3 bases, and 13 bases lay between the germline ends. This CDR3 spans 14 amino acids. The DNA for the CDR3 is TGTGCCAGCACGACGGGAGTCGGCAAAAACATTCAGTACTTC. Translating it yields CASTTGVGKNIQYF.

This clone was seen at least ten times. The chain has TRBV7-3 and TRBJ2-6; D is possibly TRBD1 (6 bases). Trimming left V 1 base short and J 2 bases short, with 15 bases between. CDR3 length equals 18 residues. In germline, CDR1 is SGHTA, CDR2 FQGTGA. CDR3 bases: TGTGCCAGCAGCTTAAACGGACAGAGTCAGGCTGGGGCCAACGTCCTGACTTTC. Translating gives CASSLNGQSQAGANVLTF.

This chain uses TRBV7-2 with TRBJ2-7; 10 bases line up with TRBD2. The CDR3 length is 16 residues. From germline, CDR1 is SGHTA and CDR2 FQGNSA. The trim removed 6 bases at V and 6 bases at J, leaving 14 bases unmatched. CDR3 nucleotides: TGTGCCAGCAGACCCACCCCGCTAGCGGGAGTCGGCGAGCAGTACTTC. Amino acid sequence: CASRPTPLAGVGEQYF.

The chain employs TRBV15 and TRBJ2-3; unclear D gene. Trimming pared 1 base from V and 4 bases from J, leaving 3 bases between. This CDR3 contains 12 residues. Germline values: CDR1 LNHNV, CDR2 YYDKDF (reference sequence). CDR3 nucleotides: TGTGCCACCAGCAGAGGGGCAGATACGCAGTATTTT. It encodes CATSRGADTQYF.

This chain joins TRBV15 and TRBJ2-5; D not resolved. V gave up 0 bases and J gave up 5 bases, with 13 bases separating them. Germline V gives CDR1 LNHNV, CDR2 YYDKDF (reference sequence). CDR3 size: 15 residues. The CDR3 sequence is CATSRDPVVGETQYF. The CDR3 DNA reads as TGTGCCACCAGCAGAGATCCGGTGGTGGGGGAGACCCAGTACTTC.

The CDR3 coding sequence is TGTGCCTGGGGGCCCGGGGTGGGCGCGTCCTACGAGCAGTACTTC. Its translation is CAWGPGVGASYEQYF. This chain links TRBV30 with TRBJ2-7; a weak D match, TRBD2 (5 bases). With 5 bases removed from V and 1 base from J, the gap between germline ends came to 18 bases. Germline V gene lookup returns CDR1 GTSNPN and CDR2 SVGIG (reference sequence). This CDR3 is built from 15 residues.

V is TRBV7-9 and J is TRBJ1-1; D unclear. CDR1 and CDR2 from the germline V gene are SEHNR and FQNEAQ (reference sequence). Trimming took off 5 bases at V and 5 bases at J, with 12 bases between the two ends. This CDR3 has 13 residues. CDR3 DNA: TGTGCCAGCAGCCCATGGAGTGGGACTGAAGCTTTCTTT. It codes for CASSPWSGTEAFF.

The rearrangement joins TRBV5-6 to TRBJ2-5, with 9 bases matching TRBD2. Germline values: CDR1 SGHDT, CDR2 YYEEEE. The junction had 9 bases not matched to a gene; V was cut back by 7 bases and J by 5 bases. This CDR3 spans 14 amino acids. The CDR3 nucleotides are TGTGCCAGCGGTGATCGCGGGAGGGGGGAGACCCAGTACTTC. Translation: CASGDRGRGETQYF.

The V call is TRBV5-1, the J call TRBJ2-7; D remains unclear. Trimming left V 4 bases short and J 0 bases short, with 14 bases between. The CDR3 spans 15 residues. Germline CDR1 SGHRS, CDR2 YFSETQ. In DNA form, the CDR3 reads TGCGCCAGCAGCCGTGAGGAGATCAGCTCCTACGAGCAGTACTTC. Translating it yields CASSREEISSYEQYF.

This clone was detected ten times or more. The gene calls are TRBV10-3 and TRBJ2-7; perhaps TRBD2 as D (6 bases). The CDR3 spans 13 residues. Germline-derived CDR1 and CDR2 are ENHRY and SYGVKD. Deletions cut 11 bases from V and 0 bases from J, with 14 bases between. The chain's CDR3 is CASHGGDSYEQYF. Here the CDR3 DNA reads TGTGCCTCCCACGGAGGGGACTCCTACGAGCAGTACTTC.

This clone was picked up a small number of times. The chain joins TRBV19 to TRBJ2-3; 7 nucleotides line up with TRBD1. Germline V gene lookup returns CDR1 LNHDA and CDR2 SQIVND (reference sequence). The CDR3 length is 14 residues. The J segment lost 3 bases and the V segment lost 3 bases, leaving 3 bases of the junction unmatched. The CDR3 is CASSIDRVTDTQYF. The CDR3 DNA follows: TGTGCCAGTAGTATTGACAGGGTGACAGATACGCAGTATTTT.

This clone appeared once. The CDR3 coding sequence is TGTGCCTGGAGTGAATCAGGACTAGCGGCCGAGTTCTTC. Residues: CAWSESGLAAEFF. This chain links TRBV30 with TRBJ2-1; 10 positions match TRBD2. The CDR3 has 13 residues. Unmatched junction bases numbered 8, after V lost 1 base and J lost 14 bases. Germline-derived CDR1 and CDR2 are GTSNPN and SVGIG (reference sequence).

The chain is built from TRBV14 and TRBJ2-7, with 8 bases that match TRBD2. From germline, CDR1 is SGHDN and CDR2 FVKESK. This CDR3 region has 14 residues. Trimming at V came to 5 bases and at J to 6 bases, leaving 9 bases not matched to a gene. CDR3 in amino acids: CASSLTGTRGEQYF. DNA for the CDR3: TGTGCCAGCAGCTTAACCGGGACTAGAGGCGAGCAGTACTTC.

This clone has only a few counts. The chain has TRBV30 and TRBJ2-7, with D possibly TRBD2 on 6 matching bases. The germline V and J ends were trimmed by 6 bases and 2 bases, with 11 bases remaining between them. CDR1 and CDR2 (germline): GTSNPN, SVGIG (reference sequence). The CDR3 sequence is 12 residues long. The CDR3 here is CACSSVAYEQYF. CDR3 DNA: TGTGCCTGCTCTAGCGTAGCCTACGAGCAGTACTTC.

V and J are TRBV5-4 and TRBJ2-1; D unresolved. V was trimmed by 3 bases and J by 5 bases, leaving 6 bases between them. The germline CDR1 and CDR2 sequences are SGHNT and YYREEE (reference sequence). This CDR3 has 12 residues. CDR3 nucleotide sequence: TGTGCCAGCAGCTCCTCGGACAATGAGCAGTTCTTC. Encoded protein: CASSSSDNEQFF.

This clone has just a few counts. This chain links TRBV5-1 with TRBJ2-7; D not certain. The CDR3 loop spans 14 amino acids. V gave up 2 bases and J gave up 2 bases, with 11 bases separating them. The germline V gene has CDR1 SGHRS and CDR2 YFSETQ. CDR3 loop: CASSLQLPPYEQYF. Here the CDR3 DNA reads TGCGCCAGCAGCTTACAGCTCCCTCCCTACGAGCAGTACTTC.